This TCR beta chain was recorded in a study of beta chain features in type 1 diabetes (dated 2018 in TCRdb). In terms of the full investigation: Mean age, gender distribution, total cell number and subset yield were not different between patients and healthy donors. A total of roughly 99 million sorted cells were examined across all samples, and the number of cells per subset was strongly correlated with RNA yield. In the study, recently diagnosed type 1 diabetes patients and matched healthy donors were compared on the TCRB repertoires of their sorted circulating CD4+ T cell subsets. Regulatory and stem cell-like memory subsets were obtained from only 8 patients and roughly eight healthy donors, while naive and central memory subsets were obtained from all 30 or so donors.

The entire amount of isolated RNA was reverse transcribed using the High Capacity cDNA Reverse Transcription Kit, so the sequenced TCRB transcripts were expressed ones. Naive, central memory and regulatory T cell samples underwent deep immunoSEQ sequencing, averaging about 3.57 million total reads per sample. After sorted cells were lysed in RLT buffer, RNA was extracted with DNase-treated RNeasy Micro or Mini kits, with the choice depending on cell number. Each cell subset was processed on its own to prevent cross-contamination, while patient and healthy donor samples were processed together. TCRB sequences were amplified from cDNA with the immunoSEQ multiplex PCR, producing 87-bp fragments spanning the CDR3 region. Sequencing of the amplicons was done on the Illumina HiSeq platform. Turning to the authors' computational methods: Synthetic template baselines were used to correct PCR bias computationally, reads within Hamming distance 2 were collapsed together, and singletons that could not be merged were discarded. By aligning reads against IMGT, V, D and J genes, CDR3 length, and insertions or deletions at six rearrangement sites were assigned. Clonotype counts were normalized to sorted cell number within each subset before computing true diversity and Gini coefficients with the tcR R package. Repertoire sharing was quantified using the overlap coefficient calculated on TCRB nucleotide sequences. TCRdb took this table from immuneACCESS and kept in-frame rearrangements with V and J called. Such tables lack part of the clones; where checked against another copy, unresolved V genes explain under half of the gap, and the rest is unexplained. D and trimming were read from the DNA, whereas the V and J calls and clone size are those reported in that table. In this sample the table shows 100,000 to 150,000 clones, 15% to 20% of which occur a single time. The ten top clones hold 2.6% of the sample.

CDR1 SQVTM and CDR2 ANQGSEA are derived from the germline V gene. V and J lose 4 bases and 2 bases, and a span of 18 bases separates them. Reading from cysteine to phenylalanine, the CDR3 counts 15 amino acids. Only the CDR3 part of the read is kept: 45 bases, read in frame from the first base. A single peripheral blood draw of approximately 120 mL on average was collected from each donor into heparinised tubes. Using a panel that included CD45RO, CCR7, CD25, CD127, CD95 and CD27, naive, central memory, regulatory and stem cell-like memory CD4+ T cells were sorted on a BD FACSAria II. Every sorted population had a purity above 95%. PBMCs were isolated right away by Lymphoprep density gradient centrifugation and were stained directly, without culture. So that batch effects would be minimized, each experiment stained and sorted samples in pairs, pairing one healthy donor with one patient. Broader findings and caveats from the paper: A moderate but significant shortening of TCRB CDR3 length was observed in type 1 diabetes patients in all four CD4+ subsets. Because cDNA rather than genomic DNA was sequenced, highly expressing activated cells could have been over-represented, although no difference in activation and CD3 levels was found between groups. Naive, central memory and regulatory TCRB repertoires appeared to be more alike among patients than among healthy donors. Shorter templates might be favored by PCR, yet because patient and control samples were amplified and corrected together, any such skew would affect both groups equally. Fewer insertions and more nucleotide deletions at VDJ recombination sites were observed in patients with type 1 diabetes, implying thymic rearrangement abnormalities. Because small numbers of individuals were included in the HLA sub-analyses, any influence of HLA type on TCRB rearrangement was left unresolved.

As concerns this clone: Its target antigen remains unknown. No base qualities exist here, and no much larger clone lies one base off it.

This sequence originates from a man aged 18 to 30 with type 1 diabetes. The chain was built from TRBV29-1 and TRBJ2-7, with the D gene possibly TRBD1 or TRBD2, each one fitting 5 bases. The sample was central memory CD4+ T cells from blood. The sequenced DNA: TGCAGCGTTGGAACGCAAATTAGAGGGGCCTACGAGCAGTACTTC. This codes for CSVGTQIRGAYEQYF.